One sample yielded the 27 T cell receptor beta chains listed below, sequenced in a study of T cell repertoires in cytomegalovirus infection (dated by TCRdb to the late 2010s). Sequenced on an Illumina HiSeq 1500. TCRdb reprocessing: public reads trimmed at Q25 with fastp, clones called with MiXCR, in-frame beta chains kept. Entries are consolidated by CDR3 protein sequence, retaining the most common genes and DNA. This sample is represented by about 180,000 distinct CDR3 sequences; about a sixth of them were singletons. The ten biggest clones cover almost 25% of the sample. Material: CD8+ T cells from PBMCs. The source is a human donor in good health (CMV status not recorded). Some clones in this sample may be carry-over from other donors' samples.

The chain recombines TRBV2 with TRBJ1-2; no clear D. The germline gives CDR1 SNHLY, CDR2 FYNNEI. The V gene lost 7 bases and the J gene lost 2 bases, with 20 bases spanning the gap. The CDR3 totals 16 residues. As DNA, the CDR3 is TGTGCCAGCAAACCCCTCCCGTCCCCGTCAAACTATGGCTACACCTTC. It yields the protein CASKPLPSPSNYGYTF.

V and J are TRBV27 and TRBJ2-7; weak D call: TRBD2 (7 bases). In germline, CDR1 is MNHEY, CDR2 SMNVEV (reference sequence). The V end lost 5 bases, the J end lost 6 bases, and 14 bases lay between the germline ends. The CDR3 is 13 residues long. The CDR3 spells CASSLGGGFEQYF. The CDR3 DNA reads as TGTGCCAGCAGTCTGGGAGGGGGTTTCGAGCAGTACTTC.

This clonotype occurred a few times. The chain is built from TRBV7-6 and TRBJ2-5; TRBD2 aligns across 10 bases. The CDR3 totals 14 residues. Germline loops: CDR1 SGHVS, CDR2 FNYEAQ. The junction had 2 bases not matched to a gene; V was cut back by 5 bases and J by 2 bases. The CDR3 sequence is CASSTAGGQETQYF. Here the CDR3 DNA reads TGTGCCAGCAGCACAGCGGGGGGGCAAGAGACCCAGTACTTC. The full variable domain, its missing parts supplied by reference TRBV7-6 and TRBJ2-5, is GAGVSQSPRYKVTKRGQDVALRCDPISGHVSLYWYRQALGQGPEFLTYFNYEAQQDKSGLPNDRFSAERPEGSISTLTIQRTEQRDSAMYRCASSTAGGQETQYFGPGTRLLVL.

The chain carries TRBV14 and TRBJ1-1, with D hard to call. The germline CDR1 and CDR2 sequences are SGHDN and FVKESK. V lost 0 bases and J 5 bases, leaving 10 bases between the germline ends. This CDR3 contains 14 residues. DNA of the CDR3: TGTGCCAGCAGCCAAGAGATAGGGCCAACTGAAGCTTTCTTT. This gives the protein CASSQEIGPTEAFF.

This clonotype has a handful of counts. The chain is built from TRBV6-5 and TRBJ2-3; TRBD1 matches 11 bases. The CDR3 sequence is 16 residues long. Trimming removed 1 base from V and 3 bases from J; junction bases left unmatched: 3. CDR1 and CDR2 from the germline V gene are MNHEY and SVGAGI. For the CDR3, the DNA is TGTGCCAGCAGTTACTGGGGACAGGGGGAGACAGATACGCAGTATTTT. It is translated as CASSYWGQGETDTQYF.

This clonotype was counted between two and nine times. The chain carries TRBV7-2 and TRBJ1-3; unclear D gene. The CDR3 spans 14 residues. V lost 5 bases, J lost 8 bases, and 16 bases lay in between. The V gene's germline CDR1 is SGHTA and CDR2 FQGNSA. The CDR3 DNA is TGTGCCAGCAGCGCCCCGGGATTGGACTACACCATATATTTT. Amino acid sequence: CASSAPGLDYTIYF.

This chain uses TRBV29-1 with TRBJ2-1; 7 bases line up with TRBD1. CDR3 length: 14 amino acids. V lost 6 bases to trimming and J lost 0 bases; unmatched junction nucleotides: 5. CDR1 is SQVTM, CDR2 ANQGSEA, per germline. The CDR3, as DNA: TGCAGCGTCCCGGACAGGAGCTCCTACAATGAGCAGTTCTTC. Its protein is CSVPDRSSYNEQFF.

This chain links TRBV7-6 with TRBJ2-2, with a possible D match to TRBD1 (6 bases). The V and J ends lost 3 bases and 1 base respectively, with 12 bases between them. Germline V gene data show CDR1 as SGHVS and CDR2 as FNYEAQ. The CDR3 sequence is 16 residues long. The CDR3 here is CASSFPRGLNTGELFF. The CDR3 DNA follows: TGTGCCAGCAGCTTTCCCAGGGGTCTGAACACCGGGGAGCTGTTTTTT.

The chain has TRBV28 and TRBJ2-7; D gene ambiguous. V lost 3 bases and J lost 1, with 10 bases in between. The CDR3 sequence is 14 residues long. Germline V gene lookup returns CDR1 MDHEN and CDR2 SYDVKM. The CDR3 loop is CASSLAGYSYEQYF. In DNA form, the CDR3 reads TGTGCCAGCAGTTTGGCCGGATATTCCTACGAGCAGTACTTC.

For the CDR3, the DNA is TGTGCCAGCAGCTTAGGAGGGCGGGGCCGCACAGATACGCAGTATTTT. Its protein is CASSLGGRGRTDTQYF. V is TRBV11-2 and J is TRBJ2-3; possibly TRBD2 for D (6 bases). The V gene lost 1 base and the J gene lost 1 base, with 12 bases spanning the gap. Germline V CDR1 and CDR2: SGHAT, FQNNGV. This CDR3 has 16 amino acids.

This clonotype was counted a few times. The gene calls are TRBV28 and TRBJ2-1; D unclear. The CDR3 sequence is 14 residues long. CDR1 and CDR2 from the germline V gene are MDHEN and SYDVKM. Trimming pared 10 bases from V and 0 bases from J, leaving 13 bases between. The CDR3: CAIWSGDSYNEQFF. The CDR3 DNA sequence: TGTGCCATTTGGAGTGGGGACTCCTACAATGAGCAGTTCTTC.

V gene TRBV2 combines with J gene TRBJ2-1, with D maybe TRBD2 (5 bases). Germline V gives CDR1 SNHLY, CDR2 FYNNEI. This CDR3 contains 12 residues. V dropped 4 bases and J dropped 9 bases, with 10 bases sitting between them. The CDR3 reads CASSGGVAEQFF. As DNA, the CDR3 is TGTGCCAGCAGTGGGGGAGTAGCTGAGCAGTTCTTC. The whole variable domain, remainder taken from reference TRBV2 and TRBJ2-1, is EPEVTQTPSHQVTQMGQEVILRCVPISNHLYFYWYRQILGQKVEFLVSFYNNEISEKSEIFDDQFSVERPDGSNFTLKIRSTKLEDSAMYFCASSGGVAEQFFGPGTRLTVL.

This clonotype was found a few times. This chain joins TRBV28 and TRBJ1-1, with a tentative D call TRBD1 (6 bases). The CDR3 sequence is 15 residues long. Germline V gives CDR1 MDHEN, CDR2 SYDVKM. Trimming took off 3 bases at V and 0 bases at J, with 11 bases between the two ends. The CDR3 DNA follows: TGTGCCAGCAGTTTCAGGGGATACTTGAACACTGAAGCTTTCTTT. The encoded protein is CASSFRGYLNTEAFF.

This clonotype was picked up many times. CDR3 bases: TGCGCCAGCAGTTCAAGGGTGGCTAATGAAAAACTGTTTTTT. Its protein is CASSSRVANEKLFF. The chain links TRBV4-3 to TRBJ1-4; D gene uncertain. From germline, CDR1 is LGHNA and CDR2 YSLEER. V lost 6 bases and J 3 bases, leaving 11 bases between the germline ends. The CDR3 spans 14 residues.

The chain employs TRBV12-3 or TRBV12-4 and TRBJ1-2; D is uncertain. The V end lost 2 bases, the J end lost 8 bases, and 15 bases lay between the germline ends. This CDR3 is 14 amino acids long. CDR3 DNA: TGTGCCAGCAGTTTACTGGGCAGGACTGGGGGCTACACCTTC. This translates into CASSLLGRTGGYTF.

This clonotype has a handful of counts. The rearrangement joins TRBV2 to TRBJ1-2; D call uncertain. Germline values: CDR1 SNHLY, CDR2 FYNNEI. CDR3 length: 14 amino acids. The V end lost 4 bases, the J end lost 5 bases, and 14 bases lay between the germline ends. CDR3 coding DNA: TGTGCCAGCAGTGTTATCGAGGGAGCTTATGGCTACACCTTC. This encodes CASSVIEGAYGYTF. Supplemented by reference TRBV2 and TRBJ1-2, the full variable domain reads EPEVTQTPSHQVTQMGQEVILRCVPISNHLYFYWYRQILGQKVEFLVSFYNNEISEKSEIFDDQFSVERPDGSNFTLKIRSTKLEDSAMYFCASSVIEGAYGYTFGSGTRLTVV.

The rearrangement joins TRBV6-6 to TRBJ2-5, with D perhaps TRBD2 (6 bases). The V end was cut by 6 bases, the J end by 4 bases, with 9 bases between. The CDR3 sequence is 12 residues long. Germline CDR1 is MNHNY and CDR2 is SVGAGI (reference sequence). The CDR3 DNA follows: TGTGCCAGCAGCAGACTAGGAGAGACCCAGTACTTC. Translating gives CASSRLGETQYF.

This clonotype was seen a handful of times. This rearrangement joins TRBV14 to TRBJ2-6; D is undetermined. This CDR3 comprises 16 residues. Germline-derived CDR1 and CDR2 are SGHDN and FVKESK. V was clipped by 1 base and J by 0 bases, with 7 bases between them. The CDR3 reads CASSQGGLSGANVLTF. CDR3 in DNA: TGTGCCAGCAGCCAAGGGGGTCTCTCTGGGGCCAACGTCCTGACTTTC.

V and J are TRBV10-3 and TRBJ2-7; D is ambiguous. Germline assignment: CDR1 ENHRY and CDR2 SYGVKD. CDR3 size: 14 residues. Trimming cost V 2 bases and J 6 bases, with 14 bases left between them. CDR3 in amino acids: CAISETQEVSEQYF. CDR3 nucleotide sequence: TGTGCCATCAGTGAGACGCAAGAGGTTTCCGAGCAGTACTTC.

This clonotype was recorded a few times. This sequence joins TRBV12-3 or TRBV12-4 and TRBJ2-1, with TRBD1 matching 8 bases. The CDR3 is 15 residues long. V lost 4 bases and J lost 10; bases outside the gene matches: 12. CDR3 bases: TGTGCCAGCAGTTCAAATGAAGCAGGGGGCAGGGAGCAGTTCTTC. Translating gives CASSSNEAGGREQFF.

This clonotype was seen a handful of times. J is TRBJ1-2 and V is TRBV4-3; D call uncertain. Between the trimmed V and J ends, which lost 3 bases and 0 bases, there was a span of 14 bases. This CDR3 has 16 residues. Germline V lookup: CDR1 LGHNA, CDR2 YSLEER. CDR3 DNA sequence: TGCGCCAGCAGCCACCTCTCGGACGTAGCTAACTATGGCTACACCTTC. It translates to CASSHLSDVANYGYTF.

The CDR3 nucleotides are TGCAGCGCGGAATCCGAAGCTTTCTTT. It is translated as CSAESEAFF. V is TRBV29-1 and J is TRBJ1-1, with D uncertain. CDR1 SQVTM and CDR2 ANQGSEA come from the germline V gene. Trimming removed 7 bases at V and 8 bases at J, with 8 bases between. This CDR3 has 9 residues.

The J gene is TRBJ1-1, the V gene TRBV6-1; D gene unclear. The CDR3 spans 15 residues. CDR1 MNHNS and CDR2 SASEGT come from the germline V gene. The V gene lost 0 bases and the J gene lost 0 bases, with 8 bases spanning the gap. CDR3 loop: CASSEAGRVNTEAFF. DNA for the CDR3: TGTGCCAGCAGTGAAGCGGGCAGAGTGAACACTGAAGCTTTCTTT.

The chain couples TRBV7-1 to TRBJ1-5; no clear D gene. TRBV7-1 is given ORF status, its function remaining uncertain. The CDR3 is 14 residues long. The V and J ends lost 3 bases and 5 bases respectively, with 11 bases between them. The CDR3 bases are TGTGCCAGCAGCTCGGGTTTGGGATATCAGCCCCAGCATTTT. Its translation: CASSSGLGYQPQHF.

In nucleotides, the CDR3 is TGCAGTGCTAGAGATGAGGGGGGGACCTACGAGCAGTACTTC. Protein sequence: CSARDEGGTYEQYF. The gene calls are TRBV20-1 and TRBJ2-7, with D possibly TRBD2 on 7 matching bases. The CDR3 has 14 amino acids. The germline V gene has CDR1 DFQATT and CDR2 SNEGSKA (reference sequence). The V end lost 0 bases, the J end lost 2 bases, and 11 bases lay between the germline ends.

This clonotype was detected a few times. This chain uses TRBV6-2 or TRBV6-3 with TRBJ1-5; 7 positions agree with TRBD1. Trimming cost V 5 bases and J 4 bases; bases outside gene matches: 8. The CDR3 has 15 residues. Germline V gene data show CDR1 as MNHEY and CDR2 as SVGEGT. DNA for the CDR3: TGTGCCAGCAGTCGACAGACAGGGAGGAATCAGCCCCAGCATTTT. This encodes CASSRQTGRNQPQHF.

In its sample, this clonotype was seen many times. CDR3 bases: TGTGCCAGCAGCTTATCTGCCCCTTTCAACACTGAAGCTTTCTTT. It encodes CASSLSAPFNTEAFF. This chain joins TRBV7-6 and TRBJ1-1; D gene ambiguous. CDR1 and CDR2 (germline): SGHVS, FNYEAQ. The CDR3 covers 15 residues. The V gene lost 2 bases and the J gene lost 2 bases, with 12 bases spanning the gap.